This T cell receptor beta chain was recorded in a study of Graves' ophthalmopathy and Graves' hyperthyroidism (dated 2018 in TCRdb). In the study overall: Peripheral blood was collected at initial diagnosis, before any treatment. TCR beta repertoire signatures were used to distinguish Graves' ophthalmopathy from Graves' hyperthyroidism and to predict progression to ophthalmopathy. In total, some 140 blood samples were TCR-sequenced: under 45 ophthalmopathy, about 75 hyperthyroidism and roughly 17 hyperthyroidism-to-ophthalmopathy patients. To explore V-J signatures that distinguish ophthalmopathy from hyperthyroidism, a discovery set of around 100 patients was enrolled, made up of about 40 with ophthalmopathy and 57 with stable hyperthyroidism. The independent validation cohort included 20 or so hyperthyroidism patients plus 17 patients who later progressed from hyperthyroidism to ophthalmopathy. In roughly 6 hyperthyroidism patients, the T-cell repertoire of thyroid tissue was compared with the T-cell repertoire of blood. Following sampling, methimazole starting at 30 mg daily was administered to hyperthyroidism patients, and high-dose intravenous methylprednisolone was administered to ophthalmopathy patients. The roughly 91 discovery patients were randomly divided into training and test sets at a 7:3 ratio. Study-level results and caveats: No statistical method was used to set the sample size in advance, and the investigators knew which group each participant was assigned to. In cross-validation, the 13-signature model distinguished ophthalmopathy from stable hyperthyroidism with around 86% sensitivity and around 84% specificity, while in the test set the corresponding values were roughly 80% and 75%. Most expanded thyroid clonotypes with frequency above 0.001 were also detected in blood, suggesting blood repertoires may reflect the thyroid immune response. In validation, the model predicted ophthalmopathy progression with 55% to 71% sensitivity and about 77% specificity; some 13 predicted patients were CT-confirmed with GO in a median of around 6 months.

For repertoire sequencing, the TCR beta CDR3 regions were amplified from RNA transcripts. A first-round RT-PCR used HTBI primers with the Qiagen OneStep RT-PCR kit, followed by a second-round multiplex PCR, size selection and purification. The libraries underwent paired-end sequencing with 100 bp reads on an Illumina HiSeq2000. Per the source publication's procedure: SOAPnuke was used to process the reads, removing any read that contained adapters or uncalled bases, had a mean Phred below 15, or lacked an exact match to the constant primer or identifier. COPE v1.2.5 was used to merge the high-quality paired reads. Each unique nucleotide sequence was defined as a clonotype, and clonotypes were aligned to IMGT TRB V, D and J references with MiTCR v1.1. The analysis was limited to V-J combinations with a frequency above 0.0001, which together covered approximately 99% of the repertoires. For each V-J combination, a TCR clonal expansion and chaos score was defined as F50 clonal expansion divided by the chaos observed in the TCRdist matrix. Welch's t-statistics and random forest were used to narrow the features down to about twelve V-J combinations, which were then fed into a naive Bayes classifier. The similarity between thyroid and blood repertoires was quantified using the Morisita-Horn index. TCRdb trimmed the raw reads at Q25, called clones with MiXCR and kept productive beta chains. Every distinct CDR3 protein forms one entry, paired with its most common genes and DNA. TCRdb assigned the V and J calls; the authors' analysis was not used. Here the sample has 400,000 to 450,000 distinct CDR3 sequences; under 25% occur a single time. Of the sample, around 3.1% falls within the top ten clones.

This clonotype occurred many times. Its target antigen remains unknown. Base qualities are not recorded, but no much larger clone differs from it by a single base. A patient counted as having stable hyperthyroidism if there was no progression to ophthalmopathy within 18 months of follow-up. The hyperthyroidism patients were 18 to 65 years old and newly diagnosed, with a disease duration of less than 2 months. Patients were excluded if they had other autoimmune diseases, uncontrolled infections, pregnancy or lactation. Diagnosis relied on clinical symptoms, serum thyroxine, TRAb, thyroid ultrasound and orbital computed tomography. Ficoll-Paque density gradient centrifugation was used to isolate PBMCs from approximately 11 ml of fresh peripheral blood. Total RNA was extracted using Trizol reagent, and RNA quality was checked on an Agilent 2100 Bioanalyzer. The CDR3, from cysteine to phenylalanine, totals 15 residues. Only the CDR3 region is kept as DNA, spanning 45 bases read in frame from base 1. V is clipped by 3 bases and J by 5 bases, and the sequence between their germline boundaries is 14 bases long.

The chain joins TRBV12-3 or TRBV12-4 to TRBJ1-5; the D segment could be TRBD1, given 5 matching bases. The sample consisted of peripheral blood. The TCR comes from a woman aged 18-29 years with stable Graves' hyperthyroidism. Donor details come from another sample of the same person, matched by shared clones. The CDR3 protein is CASSLGVGGDQPQHF. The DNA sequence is TGTGCCAGCAGTTTGGGGGTCGGAGGAGATCAGCCCCAGCATTTT.